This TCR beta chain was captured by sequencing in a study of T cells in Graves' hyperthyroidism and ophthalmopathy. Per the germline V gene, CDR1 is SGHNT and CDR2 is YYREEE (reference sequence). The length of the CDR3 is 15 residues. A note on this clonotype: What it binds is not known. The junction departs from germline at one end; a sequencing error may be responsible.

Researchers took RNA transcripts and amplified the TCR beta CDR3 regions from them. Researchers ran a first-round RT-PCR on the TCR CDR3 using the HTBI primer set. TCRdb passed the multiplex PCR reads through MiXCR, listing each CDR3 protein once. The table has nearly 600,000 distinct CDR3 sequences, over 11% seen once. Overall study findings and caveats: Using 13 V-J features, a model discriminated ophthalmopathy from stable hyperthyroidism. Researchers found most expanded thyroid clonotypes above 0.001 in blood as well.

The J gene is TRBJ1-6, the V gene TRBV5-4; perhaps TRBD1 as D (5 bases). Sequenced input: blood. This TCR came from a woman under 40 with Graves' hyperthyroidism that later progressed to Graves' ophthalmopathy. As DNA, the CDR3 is TGTGCCGGCAGCTTCGGGGGACCCCTCAATTCACCCCTCCACTTT. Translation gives CAGSFGGPLNSPLHF.